The T cell receptor (beta chain) described here comes from a study of T cell clones after liver transplantation. At the level of the study: Post-transplant blood was tracked for graft-donor-reactive T cell clones identified in a pre-transplant mixed lymphocyte reaction. Timepoints were pre-transplant, pre-withdrawal, and after withdrawal was completed or failed.

The repertoire was sequenced with immunoSEQ multiplex PCR; TCRdb's copy has only in-frame clones and lacks some. The sample consists of around 80,000 clones, about 82% of them appearing once. The CDR3 is 15 amino acids. V lost 3 bases and J lost 5, with 15 bases in between. CDR1 is SGHTA and CDR2 is FQGNSA in the germline V gene. This clone has a single count. Unstimulated PBMCs were sorted into CD3+CD4+ and CD3+CD8+ populations. The V gene is TRBV7-2, the J gene TRBJ2-3; D is perhaps TRBD2 (6 bases). The clonotype was recovered from a human patient who received a liver transplant. Some T cells may be transferred from the graft donor. Source: CD4+ T cells from blood, taken almost 47 months after liver transplant. CDR3 bases: TGTGCCAGCAGCTTTGGAGGGCCCTCCCGAGATACGCAGTATTTT. It is translated as CASSFGGPSRDTQYF.